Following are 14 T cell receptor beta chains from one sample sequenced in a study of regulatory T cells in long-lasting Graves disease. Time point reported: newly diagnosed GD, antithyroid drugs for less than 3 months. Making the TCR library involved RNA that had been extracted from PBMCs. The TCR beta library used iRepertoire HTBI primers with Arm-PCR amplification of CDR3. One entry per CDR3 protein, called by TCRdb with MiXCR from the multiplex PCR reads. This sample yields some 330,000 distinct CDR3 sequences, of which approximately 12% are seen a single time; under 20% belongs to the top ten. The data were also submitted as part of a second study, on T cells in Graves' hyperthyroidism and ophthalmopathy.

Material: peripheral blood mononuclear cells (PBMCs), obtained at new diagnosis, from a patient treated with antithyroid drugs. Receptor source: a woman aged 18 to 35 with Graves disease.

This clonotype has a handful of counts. The CDR3 DNA sequence: TGTGCCAGCAGTAAACTAGCGGGAGGAATAAGGCCCTACGAGCAGTACTTC. Translating gives CASSKLAGGIRPYEQYF. The chain carries TRBV6-1 and TRBJ2-7, with 12 bases fitting TRBD2. In germline, CDR1 is MNHNS, CDR2 SASEGT. Germline trimming cut 5 bases from V and 2 bases from J; bases unmatched to any gene: 10. This CDR3 is built from 17 residues.

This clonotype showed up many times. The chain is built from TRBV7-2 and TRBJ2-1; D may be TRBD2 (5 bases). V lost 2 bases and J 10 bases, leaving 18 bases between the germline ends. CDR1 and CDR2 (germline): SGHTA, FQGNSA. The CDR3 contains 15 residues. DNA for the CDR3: TGTGCCAGCAGCTTAAACCCGACTATGCCTAGGGAGCAGTTCTTC. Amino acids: CASSLNPTMPREQFF.

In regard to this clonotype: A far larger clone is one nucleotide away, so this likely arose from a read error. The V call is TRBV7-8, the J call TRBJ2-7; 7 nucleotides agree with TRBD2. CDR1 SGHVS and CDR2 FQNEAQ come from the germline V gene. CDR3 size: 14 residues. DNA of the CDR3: TGTGCCAGCAGCTTGACGGGAGGTCCGCGCGAGCGGTACTTC. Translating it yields CASSLTGGPRERYF.

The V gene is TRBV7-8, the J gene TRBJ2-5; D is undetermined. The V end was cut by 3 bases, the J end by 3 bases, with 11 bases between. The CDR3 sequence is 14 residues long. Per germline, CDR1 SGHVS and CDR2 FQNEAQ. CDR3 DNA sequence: TGTGCCAGCAGCTTCTTGGCCAGGAAAGAGACCCAGTACTTC. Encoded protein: CASSFLARKETQYF.

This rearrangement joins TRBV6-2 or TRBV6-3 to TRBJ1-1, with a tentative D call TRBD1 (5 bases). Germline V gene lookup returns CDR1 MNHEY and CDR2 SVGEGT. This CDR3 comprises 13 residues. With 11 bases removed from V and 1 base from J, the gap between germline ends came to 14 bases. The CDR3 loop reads CAVQTEPNTEAFF. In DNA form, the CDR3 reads TGTGCCGTCCAGACAGAGCCGAACACTGAAGCTTTCTTT.

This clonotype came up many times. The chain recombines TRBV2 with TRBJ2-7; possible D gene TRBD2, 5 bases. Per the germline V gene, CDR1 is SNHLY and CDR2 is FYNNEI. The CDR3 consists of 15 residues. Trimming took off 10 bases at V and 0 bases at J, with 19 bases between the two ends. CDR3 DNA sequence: TGTGCCACTACTCGCCTTGGAGGTAGCTCCTACGAGCAGTACTTC. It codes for CATTRLGGSSYEQYF.

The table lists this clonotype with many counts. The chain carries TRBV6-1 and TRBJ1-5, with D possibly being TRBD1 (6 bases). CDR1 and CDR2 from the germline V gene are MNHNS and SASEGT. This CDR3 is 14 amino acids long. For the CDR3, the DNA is TGTGCAACGGGGGAACAGGGATCTGATCAGCCCCAGCATTTT. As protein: CATGEQGSDQPQHF.

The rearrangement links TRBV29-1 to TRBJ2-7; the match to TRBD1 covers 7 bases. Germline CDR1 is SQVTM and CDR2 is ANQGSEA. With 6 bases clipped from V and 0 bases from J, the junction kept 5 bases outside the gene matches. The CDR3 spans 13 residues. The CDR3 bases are TGCAGCGTCACGGACAGGTACTCCTACGAGCAGTACTTC. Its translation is CSVTDRYSYEQYF.

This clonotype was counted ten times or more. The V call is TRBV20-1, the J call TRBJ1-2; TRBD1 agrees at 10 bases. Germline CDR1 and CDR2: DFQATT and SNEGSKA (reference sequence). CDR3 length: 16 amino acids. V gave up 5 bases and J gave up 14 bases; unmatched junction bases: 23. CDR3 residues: CSAPQNWDRGVTGQTF. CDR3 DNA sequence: TGCAGTGCTCCACAGAATTGGGACAGGGGAGTAACAGGTCAGACCTTC.

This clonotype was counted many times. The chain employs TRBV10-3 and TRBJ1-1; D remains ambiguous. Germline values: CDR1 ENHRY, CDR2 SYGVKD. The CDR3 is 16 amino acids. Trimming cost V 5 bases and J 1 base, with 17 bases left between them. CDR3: CAISSWTRGANTEAFF. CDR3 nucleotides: TGTGCCATCAGTTCTTGGACCCGGGGAGCGAACACTGAAGCTTTCTTT.

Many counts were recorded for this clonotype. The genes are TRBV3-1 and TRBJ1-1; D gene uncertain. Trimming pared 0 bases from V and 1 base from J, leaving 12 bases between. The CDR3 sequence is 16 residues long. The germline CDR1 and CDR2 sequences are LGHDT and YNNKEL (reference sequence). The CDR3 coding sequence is TGTGCCAGCAGCCAAGATCTAGGAGGCGGGAACACTGAAGCTTTCTTT. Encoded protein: CASSQDLGGGNTEAFF.

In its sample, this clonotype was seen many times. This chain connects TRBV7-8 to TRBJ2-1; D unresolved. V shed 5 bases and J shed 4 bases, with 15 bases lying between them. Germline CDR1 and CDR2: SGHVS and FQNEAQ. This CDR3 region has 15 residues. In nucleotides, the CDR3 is TGTGCCAGCAGCCCAGATCGGGCGGCGTACAATGAGCAGTTCTTC. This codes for CASSPDRAAYNEQFF.

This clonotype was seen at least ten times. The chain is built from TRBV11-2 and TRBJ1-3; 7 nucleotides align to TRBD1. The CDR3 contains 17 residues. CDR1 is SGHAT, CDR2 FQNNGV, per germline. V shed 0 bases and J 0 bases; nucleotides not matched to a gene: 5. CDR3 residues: CASSLDRDRSSGNTIYF. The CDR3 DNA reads TGTGCCAGCAGCTTAGATAGGGACAGAAGCTCTGGAAACACCATATATTTT.

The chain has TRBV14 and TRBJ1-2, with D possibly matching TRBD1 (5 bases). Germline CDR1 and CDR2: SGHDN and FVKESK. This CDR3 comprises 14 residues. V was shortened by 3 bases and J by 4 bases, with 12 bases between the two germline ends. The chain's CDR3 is CASSHYDRAYGYTF. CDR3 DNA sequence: TGTGCCAGCAGCCACTATGACAGAGCCTATGGCTACACCTTC.